This paragraph reports one T cell receptor beta chain. The sample is drawn from a study of blood T cell repertoires in COVID-19. Whole-study context: Italy, Spain and the United States were the sources of the convalescent and acute COVID-19 samples.

The CDR3 spans 14 residues. Trimming pared 3 bases from V and 5 bases from J, leaving 17 bases between. Germline V CDR1 and CDR2: GTSNPN, SVGIG (reference sequence). Per the study methods: Amplification of reference gene primers was used by the study to estimate nucleated cell counts. Clones were read by immunoSEQ multiplex PCR, and TCRdb kept only the in-frame ones, dropping some. V, J and clone size reflect that table, while D and trimming were determined from the DNA. The sample comprises approximately 25,000 clones, over 55% of which are singletons, and about 40% rests with the top ten. Sequencing was carried out using peripheral blood. The receptor was derived from a woman of 80 years or more with acute or convalescent COVID-19. V usage is TRBV30 and J usage is TRBJ2-7, with D possibly TRBD1 on 5 matching bases. Written as DNA, the CDR3 is TGTGCCTGGAGCGTTATAGGGGTAGTAGACGAGCAGTACTTC. It is translated as CAWSVIGVVDEQYF.